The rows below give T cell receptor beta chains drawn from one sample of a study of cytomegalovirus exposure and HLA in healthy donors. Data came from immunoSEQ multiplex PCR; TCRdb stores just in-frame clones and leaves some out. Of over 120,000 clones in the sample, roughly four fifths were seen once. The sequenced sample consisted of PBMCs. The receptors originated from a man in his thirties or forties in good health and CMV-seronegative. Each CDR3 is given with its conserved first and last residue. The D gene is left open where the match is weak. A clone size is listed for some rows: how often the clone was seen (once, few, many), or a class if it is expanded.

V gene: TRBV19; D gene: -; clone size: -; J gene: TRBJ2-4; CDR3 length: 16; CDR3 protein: CASSPRDTLAKNIQYF; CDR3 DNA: TGTGCCAGTAGCCCCCGGGACACTTTAGCCAAAAACATTCAGTACTTC
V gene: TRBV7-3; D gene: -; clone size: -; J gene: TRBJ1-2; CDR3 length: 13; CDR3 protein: CASSEPTGYGYTF; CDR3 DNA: TGTGCCAGCAGCGAACCGACGGGATATGGCTACACCTTC
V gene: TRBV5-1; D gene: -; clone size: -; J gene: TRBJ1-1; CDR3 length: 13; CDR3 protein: CASSSNTGTEAFF; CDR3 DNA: TGCGCCAGCAGCTCTAATACGGGAACTGAAGCTTTCTTT
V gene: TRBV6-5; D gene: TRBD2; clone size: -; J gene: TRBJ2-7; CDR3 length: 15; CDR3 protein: CASSPSSGSSYEQYF; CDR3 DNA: TGTGCCAGCAGCCCCTCGAGCGGGAGCTCCTACGAGCAGTACTTC
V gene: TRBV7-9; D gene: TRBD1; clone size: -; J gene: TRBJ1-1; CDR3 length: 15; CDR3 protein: CASSPGQGTNTEAFF; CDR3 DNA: TGTGCCAGCAGCCCAGGACAGGGAACGAACACTGAAGCTTTCTTT
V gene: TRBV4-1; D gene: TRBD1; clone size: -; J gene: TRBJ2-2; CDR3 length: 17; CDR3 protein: CASSQEGQGSNTGELFF; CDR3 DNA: TGCGCCAGCAGCCAAGAGGGACAGGGGTCGAACACCGGGGAGCTGTTTTTT
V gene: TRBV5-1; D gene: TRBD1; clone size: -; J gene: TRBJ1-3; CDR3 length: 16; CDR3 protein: CASSSRGQVSGNTIYF; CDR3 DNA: TGCGCCAGCAGCTCTCGCGGACAGGTCTCTGGAAACACCATATATTTT
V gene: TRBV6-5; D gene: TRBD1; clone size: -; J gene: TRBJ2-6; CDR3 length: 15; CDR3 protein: CASSYQTGETNVLTF; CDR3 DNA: TGTGCCAGCAGTTATCAGACAGGGGAGACCAACGTCCTGACTTTC
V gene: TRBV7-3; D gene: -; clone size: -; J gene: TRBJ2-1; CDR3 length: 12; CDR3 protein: CASSLTPGEQFF; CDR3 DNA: TGTGCCAGCAGCTTAACTCCGGGGGAGCAGTTCTTC
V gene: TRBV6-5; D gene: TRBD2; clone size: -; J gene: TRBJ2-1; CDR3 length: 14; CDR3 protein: CASRGLAGYNEQFF; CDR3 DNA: TGTGCCAGCAGAGGACTAGCGGGCTACAATGAGCAGTTCTTC
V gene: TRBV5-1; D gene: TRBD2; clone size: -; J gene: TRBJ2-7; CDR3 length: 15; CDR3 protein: CASSWTSGGSYEQYF; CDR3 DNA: TGCGCCAGCAGCTGGACTAGCGGCGGTTCCTACGAGCAGTACTTC
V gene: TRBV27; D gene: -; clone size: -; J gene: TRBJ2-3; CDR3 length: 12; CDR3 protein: CASSFLTDTQYF; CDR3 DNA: TGTGCCAGCAGTTTCCTCACAGATACGCAGTATTTT
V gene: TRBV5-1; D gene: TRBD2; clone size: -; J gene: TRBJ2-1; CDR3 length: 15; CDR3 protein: CASTEGGLGGNEQFF; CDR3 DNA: TGCGCCAGCACGGAGGGAGGGCTTGGTGGTAATGAGCAGTTCTTC
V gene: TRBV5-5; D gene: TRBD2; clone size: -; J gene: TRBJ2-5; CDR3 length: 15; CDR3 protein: CASSSTSGFQETQYF; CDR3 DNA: TGTGCCAGCAGCTCGACTAGCGGGTTCCAAGAGACCCAGTACTTC
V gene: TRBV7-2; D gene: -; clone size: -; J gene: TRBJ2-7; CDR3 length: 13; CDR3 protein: CASSFSLPYEQYF; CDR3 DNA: TGTGCCAGCAGCTTTTCACTACCGTACGAGCAGTACTTC
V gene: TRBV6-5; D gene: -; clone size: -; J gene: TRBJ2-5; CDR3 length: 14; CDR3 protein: CASSYKTGRETQYF; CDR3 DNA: TGTGCCAGCAGTTACAAGACTGGGAGGGAGACCCAGTACTTC
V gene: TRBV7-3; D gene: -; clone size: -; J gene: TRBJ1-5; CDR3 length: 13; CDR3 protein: CASSLTQGQPQHF; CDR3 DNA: TGTGCCAGCAGCTTAACGCAGGGTCAGCCCCAGCATTTT
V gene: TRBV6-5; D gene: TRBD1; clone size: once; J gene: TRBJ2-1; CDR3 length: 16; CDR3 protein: CASSLMWTGGNNEQFF; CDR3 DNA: TGTGCCAGCAGTTTGATGTGGACAGGGGGCAACAATGAGCAGTTCTTC
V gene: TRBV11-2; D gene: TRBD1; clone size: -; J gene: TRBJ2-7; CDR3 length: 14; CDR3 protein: CASSFRQGSYEQYF; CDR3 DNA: TGTGCCAGCAGCTTTCGACAGGGGTCCTACGAGCAGTACTTC
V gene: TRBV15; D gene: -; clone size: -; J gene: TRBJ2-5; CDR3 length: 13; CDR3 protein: CATSRGVRAPRYF; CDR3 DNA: TGTGCCACCAGCAGAGGTGTGCGAGCTCCTCGCTACTTC
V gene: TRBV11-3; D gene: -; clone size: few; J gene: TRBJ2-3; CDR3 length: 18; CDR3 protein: CASSLIANGGHNTDTQYF; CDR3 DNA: TGTGCCAGCAGCTTAATCGCAAACGGGGGGCATAACACAGATACGCAGTATTTT
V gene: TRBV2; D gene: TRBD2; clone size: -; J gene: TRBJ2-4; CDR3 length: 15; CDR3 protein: CASSEAREGANIQYF; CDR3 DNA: TGTGCCAGCAGTGAAGCGCGGGAGGGTGCGAACATTCAGTACTTC
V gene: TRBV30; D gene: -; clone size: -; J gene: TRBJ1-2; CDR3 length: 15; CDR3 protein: CAWTRLGGGLYGYTF; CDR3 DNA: TGTGCCTGGACCAGATTAGGGGGGGGACTCTATGGCTACACCTTC
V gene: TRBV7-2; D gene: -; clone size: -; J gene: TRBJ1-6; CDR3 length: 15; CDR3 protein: CASSSHPGGSSPLHF; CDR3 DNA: TGTGCCAGCAGCTCACACCCGGGGGGTAGTTCACCCCTCCATTTT
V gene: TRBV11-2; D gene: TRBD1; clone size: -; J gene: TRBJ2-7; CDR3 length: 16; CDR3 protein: CASSVQTGTGSFEQYF; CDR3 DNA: TGTGCCAGCAGCGTTCAAACCGGGACAGGTTCCTTCGAGCAGTACTTC
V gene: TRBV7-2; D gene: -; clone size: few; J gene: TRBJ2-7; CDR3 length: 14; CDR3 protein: CASSFSTQGNEQYF; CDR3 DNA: TGTGCCAGCAGCTTCAGCACCCAGGGGAACGAGCAGTACTTC
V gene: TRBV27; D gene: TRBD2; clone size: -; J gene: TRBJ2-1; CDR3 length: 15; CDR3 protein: CASSYGLVPYNEQFF; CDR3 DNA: TGTGCCAGCAGTTACGGACTAGTCCCCTACAATGAGCAGTTCTTC
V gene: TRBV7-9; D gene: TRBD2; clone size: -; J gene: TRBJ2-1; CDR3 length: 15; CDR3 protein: CASSPAGVRSYEQFF; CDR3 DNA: TGTGCCAGCAGCCCCGCGGGGGTTAGGAGCTATGAGCAGTTCTTC
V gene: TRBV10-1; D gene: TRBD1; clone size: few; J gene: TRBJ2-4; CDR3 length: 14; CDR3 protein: CASSPDREQNSQYF; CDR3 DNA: TGCGCCAGCAGCCCGGACAGGGAGCAAAACAGTCAGTACTTC
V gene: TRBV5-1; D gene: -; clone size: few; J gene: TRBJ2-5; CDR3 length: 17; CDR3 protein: CASSLAGSRGHQETQYF; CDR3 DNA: TGCGCCAGCAGCTTGGCGGGGTCCAGGGGTCACCAAGAGACCCAGTACTTC
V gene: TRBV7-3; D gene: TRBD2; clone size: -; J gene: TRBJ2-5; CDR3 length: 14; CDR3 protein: CASSLIGLAGTQYF; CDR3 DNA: TGTGCCAGCAGCTTAATAGGACTAGCCGGGACCCAGTACTTC
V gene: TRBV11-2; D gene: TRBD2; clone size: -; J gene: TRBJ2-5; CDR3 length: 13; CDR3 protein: CASRGGAGETQYF; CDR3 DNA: TGTGCCAGCCGGGGGGGGGCTGGAGAGACCCAGTACTTC
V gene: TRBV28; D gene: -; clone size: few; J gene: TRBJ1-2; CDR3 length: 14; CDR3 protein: CASRSGEAAYGYTF; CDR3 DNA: TGTGCCAGCAGGAGTGGAGAGGCAGCTTATGGCTACACCTTC
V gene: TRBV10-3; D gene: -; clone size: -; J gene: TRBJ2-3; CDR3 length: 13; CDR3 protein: CAISEDYPDTQYF; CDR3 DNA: TGTGCCATCAGTGAGGACTATCCAGATACGCAGTATTTT
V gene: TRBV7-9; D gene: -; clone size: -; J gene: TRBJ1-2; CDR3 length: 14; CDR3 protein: CASSLAGLSGGYTF; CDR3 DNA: TGTGCCAGCAGCTTGGCCGGTTTGAGCGGTGGCTACACCTTC
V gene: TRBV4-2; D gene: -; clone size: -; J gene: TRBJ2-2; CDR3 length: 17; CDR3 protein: CASSQEPPPTSTGELFF; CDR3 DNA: TGTGCCAGCAGCCAAGAACCCCCTCCGACTAGCACCGGGGAGCTGTTTTTT
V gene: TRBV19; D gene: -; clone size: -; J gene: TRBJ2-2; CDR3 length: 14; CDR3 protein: CASRGTLGSGELFF; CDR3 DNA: TGTGCCAGTAGGGGGACATTGGGGTCTGGGGAGCTGTTTTTT
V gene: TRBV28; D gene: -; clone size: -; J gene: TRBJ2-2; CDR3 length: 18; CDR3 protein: CASSLLRRTVIGTGELFF; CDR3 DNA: TGTGCCAGCAGTTTACTCCGTAGGACAGTGATTGGGACCGGGGAGCTGTTTTTT
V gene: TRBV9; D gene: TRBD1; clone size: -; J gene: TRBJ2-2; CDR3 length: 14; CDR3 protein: CASTRQGQVGELFF; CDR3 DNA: TGTGCCAGCACGAGACAGGGGCAGGTCGGGGAGCTGTTTTTT